One and the same sample provided the 21 T cell receptor beta chains below, sequenced in a study of OX40 agonist ivuxolimab in advanced cancers. Generated by immunoSEQ multiplex PCR, the TCRdb table keeps only in-frame clones and is missing some. This repertoire shows tens of thousands of clones, 75% to 90% found once; its top ten account for roughly 1.8%. Sequencing used CD4+ or CD8+ T cells sorted from blood, obtained in a trial of the OX40 agonist ivuxolimab. The receptors here all came from an adult with an advanced solid tumor such as melanoma, head and neck, liver or kidney cancer.

This clone has more than one count but fewer than ten. The CDR3 protein is CASSLVPGPGGNSPLHF. The DNA for the CDR3 is TGTGCCAGCAGCTTGGTGCCGGGGCCGGGTGGAAATTCACCCCTCCACTTT. The chain links TRBV5-5 to TRBJ1-6; TRBD1 is a possible D gene (5 bases). Trimming left V 0 bases short and J 7 bases short, with 17 bases between. Germline values: CDR1 SGHKS, CDR2 YYEKEE (reference sequence). This CDR3 region has 17 residues.

This clone was counted between two and nine times. V and J are TRBV7-8 and TRBJ1-5; D is undetermined. V dropped 5 bases and J dropped 10 bases, with 15 bases sitting between them. This CDR3 has 13 residues. CDR1 and CDR2 from the germline V gene are SGHVS and FQNEAQ. CDR3 DNA sequence: TGTGCCAGCAGCCCCAGCGACCGCACTCCCCAGCATTTT. Residues: CASSPSDRTPQHF.

This clone was recorded once. The chain joins TRBV9 to TRBJ2-1; D may be TRBD1 or TRBD2 (6 bases each). Germline CDR1 reads SGDLS; CDR2 reads YYNGEE. The CDR3 covers 19 residues. Trimming stripped 4 bases from V and 3 bases from J, with 26 bases between. The CDR3 is CASSYRMGGRDRDYNEQFF. CDR3 coding DNA: TGTGCCAGCAGCTACCGAATGGGGGGCCGCGACAGAGACTACAATGAGCAGTTCTTC.

The chain uses TRBV5-1 and TRBJ2-7; TRBD1 might be the D (6 bases). With 2 bases removed from V and 3 bases from J, the gap between germline ends came to 12 bases. CDR3 length: 14 amino acids. CDR1 and CDR2 (germline): SGHRS, YFSETQ. The CDR3 here is CASSFSPQGYEQYF. The DNA for the CDR3 is TGCGCCAGCAGCTTTTCCCCACAGGGCTACGAGCAGTACTTC.

This sequence joins TRBV5-1 and TRBJ1-1, with 12 nucleotides matching TRBD1. This CDR3 comprises 14 residues. Germline CDR1 is SGHRS and CDR2 is YFSETQ. V lost 4 bases and J lost 10; bases outside the gene matches: 8. CDR3 sequence: CASSLPGQGASAFF. The CDR3 bases are TGCGCCAGCAGCCTCCCGGGACAGGGGGCATCAGCTTTCTTT.

V usage is TRBV30 and J usage is TRBJ2-1; possible D gene TRBD2, 5 bases. CDR1 GTSNPN and CDR2 SVGIG come from the germline V gene (reference sequence). V was pared by 4 bases and J by 4 bases, with 17 bases between. The CDR3 runs to 15 residues. This CDR3 reads CAWTERASRYNEQFF. The CDR3 nucleotides are TGTGCCTGGACCGAGAGGGCTAGTCGGTACAATGAGCAGTTCTTC.

The genes are TRBV10-3 and TRBJ1-1; tentative D call: TRBD1 (5 bases). The CDR3 consists of 14 residues. V lost 3 bases and J 3 bases, leaving 11 bases between the germline ends. Germline V lookup: CDR1 ENHRY, CDR2 SYGVKD. The CDR3 loop reads CAISERGKDTEAFF. The CDR3 DNA is TGTGCCATCAGTGAAAGGGGAAAGGACACTGAAGCTTTCTTT.

The chain employs TRBV5-1 and TRBJ1-5; possibly TRBD1 for D (6 bases). CDR3 length: 13 residues. In germline, CDR1 is SGHRS, CDR2 YFSETQ. V lost 4 bases and J 5 bases, leaving 10 bases between the germline ends. The CDR3 bases are TGCGCCAGCAGCAAGACAGGATATCAGCCCCAGCATTTT. Its translation is CASSKTGYQPQHF.

The chain joins TRBV18 to TRBJ2-1, with D unclear. V lost 2 bases to trimming and J lost 4 bases, with 9 bases between them. Germline V gene lookup returns CDR1 KGHSH and CDR2 LQKENI. The CDR3 runs to 14 residues. CDR3 sequence reads: CASSPRSKYNEQFF. Written as DNA, the CDR3 is TGTGCCAGCTCACCAAGGAGCAAGTACAATGAGCAGTTCTTC.

This clone was seen a single time. The V gene is TRBV28, the J gene TRBJ1-1; no firm D call. Trimming took off 5 bases at V and 4 bases at J, with 11 bases between the two ends. In germline, CDR1 is MDHEN, CDR2 SYDVKM. The CDR3 contains 13 residues. DNA for the CDR3: TGTGCCAGCAGTCAATCTATAATCACTGAAGCTTTCTTT. Translating gives CASSQSIITEAFF.

This chain joins TRBV5-5 and TRBJ2-1, with a possible D match to TRBD2 (5 bases). The length of the CDR3 is 15 residues. The germline V gene encodes CDR1 SGHKS and CDR2 YYEKEE (reference sequence). Trimming stripped 0 bases from V and 1 base from J, with 8 bases between. Here the CDR3 reads CASSLAGLSYNEQFF. CDR3 nucleotide sequence: TGTGCCAGCAGCTTGGCCGGACTTTCCTACAATGAGCAGTTCTTC.

V is TRBV29-1 and J is TRBJ1-2; 12 bases fit TRBD1. This CDR3 comprises 13 residues. V shed 5 bases, J shed 4 bases, and the junction held 2 bases outside the gene matches. In germline, CDR1 is SQVTM, CDR2 ANQGSEA. The chain's CDR3 is CSVLGQGAYGYTF. Here the CDR3 DNA reads TGCAGCGTTTTGGGACAGGGGGCCTATGGCTACACCTTC.

V and J are TRBV5-1 and TRBJ1-4; no definite D call. The CDR3 is made up of 14 amino acids. The germline V gene encodes CDR1 SGHRS and CDR2 YFSETQ. V dropped 1 base and J dropped 2 bases, with 6 bases sitting between them. The CDR3 DNA sequence: TGCGCCAGCAGCTTGACAGCGACTAATGAAAAACTGTTTTTT. Amino acids: CASSLTATNEKLFF. The variable domain in full, with the rest retrieved from reference TRBV5-1 and TRBJ1-4, is KAGVTQTPRYLIKTRGQQVTLSCSPISGHRSVSWYQQTPGQGLQFLFEYFSETQRNKGNFPGRFSGRQFSNSRSEMNVSTLELGDSALYLCASSLTATNEKLFFGSGTQLSVL.

This chain uses TRBV18 with TRBJ1-2; 7 bases match TRBD1. CDR1 and CDR2 from the germline V gene are KGHSH and LQKENI. The trim removed 2 bases at V and 0 bases at J, leaving 6 bases unmatched. The CDR3 totals 16 residues. The CDR3 DNA sequence: TGTGCCAGCTCACCAGGCGGACAGGAAGCTAACTATGGCTACACCTTC. As protein: CASSPGGQEANYGYTF.

This clone was seen a single time. In DNA, the CDR3 is TGTGCCAGCGAGGGGAGACTGAACACTGAAGCTTTCTTT. The encoded protein is CASEGRLNTEAFF. V usage is TRBV6-1 and J usage is TRBJ1-1, with a possible D match to TRBD1 (5 bases). The CDR3 runs to 13 residues. CDR1 and CDR2 from the germline V gene are MNHNS and SASEGT. Trimming pared 8 bases from V and 0 bases from J, leaving 10 bases between.

The gene calls are TRBV4-1 and TRBJ2-3; TRBD2 agrees at 7 bases. CDR1 and CDR2 (germline): MGHRA, YSYEKL. The CDR3 runs 15 residues. J gave up 3 bases and V 4 bases, and 7 bases lay outside the gene matches. The CDR3 spells CASSLRPSGTDTQYF. The CDR3 coding sequence is TGCGCCAGCAGCCTCCGTCCTAGCGGAACAGATACGCAGTATTTT.

The CDR3 here is CASSVQGDTGELFF. CDR3 bases: TGTGCCAGCAGCGTCCAAGGGGACACCGGGGAGCTGTTTTTT. The V call is TRBV9, the J call TRBJ2-2, with D perhaps TRBD1 (5 bases). V lost 2 bases and J lost 3, with 8 bases in between. The germline V gene has CDR1 SGDLS and CDR2 YYNGEE. The length of the CDR3 is 14 residues.

The rearrangement links TRBV30 to TRBJ1-4; D gene uncertain. CDR3 length: 13 amino acids. Germline loops: CDR1 GTSNPN, CDR2 SVGIG (reference sequence). V was trimmed by 2 bases and J by 8 bases, leaving 12 bases between them. The CDR3 region has the DNA TGTGCCTGGAGTCAGAAAGCGGGCGAAAAACTGTTTTTT. Its translation is CAWSQKAGEKLFF.

The genes are TRBV4-3 and TRBJ1-4; perhaps TRBD1 as D (5 bases). V was trimmed by 0 bases and J by 7 bases, leaving 9 bases between them. The CDR3 length is 14 residues. The germline CDR1 and CDR2 sequences are LGHNA and YSLEER. In DNA form, the CDR3 reads TGCGCCAGCAGCCAAGATACCGGGGGTGAAAAACTGTTTTTT. Its translation: CASSQDTGGEKLFF.

This sequence joins TRBV10-1 and TRBJ2-2; D is unclear. Trimming stripped 6 bases from V and 6 bases from J, with 23 bases between. CDR3 size: 17 residues. CDR1 is WNHNN, CDR2 SYGVQD, per germline (reference sequence). The CDR3 protein is CASRSPDAWVVAGELFF. CDR3 nucleotide sequence: TGCGCCAGCAGGTCCCCTGACGCTTGGGTAGTAGCCGGGGAGCTGTTTTTT.

J is TRBJ1-6 and V is TRBV6-5, with D maybe TRBD1 (6 bases). Germline CDR1 is MNHEY and CDR2 is SVGAGI. V lost 6 bases, J lost 11 bases, and 14 bases lay in between. This CDR3 spans 13 amino acids. The CDR3 DNA reads as TGTGCCAGCAGCCGCTCAGGGGAAACACCCCTCCACTTT. It is translated as CASSRSGETPLHF.